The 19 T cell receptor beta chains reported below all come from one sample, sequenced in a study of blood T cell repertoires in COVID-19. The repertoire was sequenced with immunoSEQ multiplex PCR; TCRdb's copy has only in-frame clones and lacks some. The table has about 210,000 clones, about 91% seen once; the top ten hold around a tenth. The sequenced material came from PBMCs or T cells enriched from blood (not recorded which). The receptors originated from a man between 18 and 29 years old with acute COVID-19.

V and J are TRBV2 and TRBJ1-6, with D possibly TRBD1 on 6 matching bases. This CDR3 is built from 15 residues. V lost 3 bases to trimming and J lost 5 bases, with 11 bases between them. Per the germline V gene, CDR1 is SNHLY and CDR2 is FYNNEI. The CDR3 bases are TGTGCCAGCAGTGATCAGGGGTCTGATAATTCACCCCTCCACTTT. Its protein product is CASSDQGSDNSPLHF.

CDR3 loop: CAWSVSIGRARREQYF. In DNA, the CDR3 is TGTGCCTGGAGTGTTTCTATCGGGAGGGCCCGTCGGGAGCAGTACTTC. The rearrangement joins TRBV30 to TRBJ2-7; 8 nucleotides align to TRBD2. From germline, CDR1 is GTSNPN and CDR2 SVGIG (reference sequence). The CDR3 length is 16 residues. V lost 0 bases to trimming and J lost 7 bases; unmatched junction nucleotides: 14.

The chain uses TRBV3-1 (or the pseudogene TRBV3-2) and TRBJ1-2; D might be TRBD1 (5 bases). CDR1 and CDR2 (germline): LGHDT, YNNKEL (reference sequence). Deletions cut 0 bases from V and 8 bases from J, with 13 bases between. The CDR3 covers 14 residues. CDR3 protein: CASSQDFTGRGYTF. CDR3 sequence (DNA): TGTGCCAGCAGCCAAGATTTTACAGGAAGAGGCTACACCTTC.

This CDR3 is CASSLPTDSPSYEQYF. As DNA, the CDR3 is TGTGCCAGCAGTTTACCTACGGACTCACCCTCCTACGAGCAGTACTTC. The chain links TRBV28 to TRBJ2-7; possible D gene TRBD2, 5 bases. CDR1 MDHEN and CDR2 SYDVKM come from the germline V gene. Trimming pared 2 bases from V and 0 bases from J, leaving 14 bases between. The CDR3 length is 16 residues.

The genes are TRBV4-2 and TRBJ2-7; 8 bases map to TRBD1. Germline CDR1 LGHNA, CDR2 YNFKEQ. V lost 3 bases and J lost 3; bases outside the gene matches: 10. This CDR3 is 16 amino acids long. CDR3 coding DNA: TGTGCCAGCAGCCATCATGCTGGACAGGGTTTCTACGAGCAGTACTTC. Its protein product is CASSHHAGQGFYEQYF.

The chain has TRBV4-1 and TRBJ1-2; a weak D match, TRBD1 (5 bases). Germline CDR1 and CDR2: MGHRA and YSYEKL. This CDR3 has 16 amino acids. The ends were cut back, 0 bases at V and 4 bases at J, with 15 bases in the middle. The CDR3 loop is CASSQEAGPRGYGYTF. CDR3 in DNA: TGCGCCAGCAGCCAAGAGGCGGGGCCTAGGGGCTATGGCTACACCTTC.

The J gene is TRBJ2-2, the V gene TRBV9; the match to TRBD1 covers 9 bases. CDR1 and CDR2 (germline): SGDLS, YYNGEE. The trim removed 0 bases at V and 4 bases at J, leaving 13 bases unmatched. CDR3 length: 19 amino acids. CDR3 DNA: TGTGCCAGCAGCGTAGGACCCGGGACAGGGAGGTATTTCACCGGGGAGCTGTTTTTT. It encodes CASSVGPGTGRYFTGELFF.

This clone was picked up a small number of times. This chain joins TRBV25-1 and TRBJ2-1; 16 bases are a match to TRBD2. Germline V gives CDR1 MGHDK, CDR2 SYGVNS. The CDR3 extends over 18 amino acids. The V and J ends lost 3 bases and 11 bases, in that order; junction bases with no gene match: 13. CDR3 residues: CASSDGTSGRANLIKQFF. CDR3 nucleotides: TGTGCCAGCAGTGACGGGACTAGCGGGAGGGCAAATCTCATCAAGCAGTTCTTC.

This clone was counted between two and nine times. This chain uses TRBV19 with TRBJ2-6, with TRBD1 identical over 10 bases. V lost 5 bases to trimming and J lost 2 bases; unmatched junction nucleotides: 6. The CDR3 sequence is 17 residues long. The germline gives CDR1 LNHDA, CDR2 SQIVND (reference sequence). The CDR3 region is CASSPGQGRTGANVLTF. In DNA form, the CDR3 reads TGTGCCAGTAGTCCGGGACAGGGGCGGACTGGGGCCAACGTCCTGACTTTC.

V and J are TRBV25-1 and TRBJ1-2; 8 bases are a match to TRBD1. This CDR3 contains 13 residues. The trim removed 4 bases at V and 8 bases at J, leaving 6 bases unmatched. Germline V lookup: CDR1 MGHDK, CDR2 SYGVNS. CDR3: CASSGGQVEGYTF. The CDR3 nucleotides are TGTGCCAGCAGTGGGGGACAGGTAGAGGGCTACACCTTC.

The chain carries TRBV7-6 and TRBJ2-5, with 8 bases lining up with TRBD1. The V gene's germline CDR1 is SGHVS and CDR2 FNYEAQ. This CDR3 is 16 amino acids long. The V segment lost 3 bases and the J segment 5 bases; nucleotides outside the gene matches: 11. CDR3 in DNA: TGTGCCAGCAGCTTTGGGACAGGTTTGGTCGGGGAGACCCAGTACTTC. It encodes CASSFGTGLVGETQYF.

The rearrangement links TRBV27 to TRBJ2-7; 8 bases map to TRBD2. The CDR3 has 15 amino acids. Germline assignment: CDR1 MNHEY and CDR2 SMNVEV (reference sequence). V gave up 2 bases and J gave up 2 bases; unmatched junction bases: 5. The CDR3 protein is CASSLLLAATYEQYF. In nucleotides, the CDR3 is TGTGCCAGCAGTTTACTACTAGCGGCAACCTACGAGCAGTACTTC.

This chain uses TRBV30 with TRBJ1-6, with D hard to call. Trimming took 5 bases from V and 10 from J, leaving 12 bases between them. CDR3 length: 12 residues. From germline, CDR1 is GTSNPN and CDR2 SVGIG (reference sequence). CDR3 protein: CAWGEINSPLHF. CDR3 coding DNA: TGTGCCTGGGGGGAGATAAACTCACCCCTCCACTTT.

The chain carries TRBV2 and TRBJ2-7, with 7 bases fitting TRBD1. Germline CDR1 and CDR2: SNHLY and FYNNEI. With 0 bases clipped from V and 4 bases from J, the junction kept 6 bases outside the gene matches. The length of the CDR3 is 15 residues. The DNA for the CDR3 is TGTGCCAGCAGTGAAGCCCGGGACAGAGAATACGAGCAGTACTTC. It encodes CASSEARDREYEQYF.

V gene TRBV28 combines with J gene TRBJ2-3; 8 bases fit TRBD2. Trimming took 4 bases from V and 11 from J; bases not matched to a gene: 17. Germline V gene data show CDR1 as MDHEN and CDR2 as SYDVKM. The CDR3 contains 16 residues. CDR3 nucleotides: TGTGCCAGCAGTTCCACCTCGACTAGCGATCGTGATGTGCAGTATTTT. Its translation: CASSSTSTSDRDVQYF.

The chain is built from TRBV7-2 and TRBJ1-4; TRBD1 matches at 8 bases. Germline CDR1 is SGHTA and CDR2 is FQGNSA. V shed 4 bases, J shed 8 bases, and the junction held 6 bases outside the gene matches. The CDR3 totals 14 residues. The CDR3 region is CASSSRQGSEKLFF. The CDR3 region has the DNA TGTGCCAGCAGCTCTCGACAGGGGAGCGAAAAACTGTTTTTT. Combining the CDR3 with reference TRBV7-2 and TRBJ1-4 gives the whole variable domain GAGVSQSPSNKVTEKGKDVELRCDPISGHTALYWYRQSLGQGLEFLIYFQGNSAPDKSGLPSDRFSAERTGGSVSTLTIQRTQQEDSAVYLCASSSRQGSEKLFFGSGTQLSVL.

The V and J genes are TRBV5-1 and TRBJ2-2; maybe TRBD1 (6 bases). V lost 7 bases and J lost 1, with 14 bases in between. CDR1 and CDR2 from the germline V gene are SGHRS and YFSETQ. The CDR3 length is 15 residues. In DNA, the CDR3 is TGCGCCAGCGCGAAACAGGGCTGGAACACCGGGGAGCTGTTTTTT. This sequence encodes CASAKQGWNTGELFF.

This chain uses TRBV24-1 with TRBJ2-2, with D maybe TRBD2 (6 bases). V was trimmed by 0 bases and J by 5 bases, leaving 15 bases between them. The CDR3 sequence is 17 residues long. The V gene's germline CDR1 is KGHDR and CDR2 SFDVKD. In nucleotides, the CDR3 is TGTGCCACCAGTGATTTGGCCGGGGGAGATTTAACCGGGGAGCTGTTTTTT. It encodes CATSDLAGGDLTGELFF.

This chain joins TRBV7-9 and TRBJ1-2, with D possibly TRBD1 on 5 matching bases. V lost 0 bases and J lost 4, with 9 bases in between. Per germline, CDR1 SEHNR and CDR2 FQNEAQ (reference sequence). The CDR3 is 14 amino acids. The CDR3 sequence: CASSLAGEAYGYTF. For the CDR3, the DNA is TGTGCCAGCAGCTTAGCAGGGGAAGCCTATGGCTACACCTTC.